These 9 T cell receptor beta chains were all obtained from the same sample, sequenced in a study of blood T cells in healthy people across ages. Then a second PCR, running roughly 7 to 11 cycles, was carried out with a sample-barcoded 5' primer and a J-beta primer mix. Each CDR3 protein gets one entry after TCRdb re-called the 5' RACE reads with MiXCR. The sample lists about 540,000 distinct CDR3 sequences; nearly 25% were seen once. The same sample was also used in a study of T cells of mothers and their children.

Sequenced sample: blood. The receptors were sampled from a boy aged 5-17 years in good health.

This clonotype was observed a few times. The chain employs TRBV5-1 and TRBJ1-1, with D maybe TRBD1 (5 bases). CDR1 SGHRS and CDR2 YFSETQ come from the germline V gene. V lost 0 bases to trimming and J lost 3 bases, with 18 bases between them. This CDR3 has 17 residues. The CDR3 DNA is TGCGCCAGCAGCTTGGACGGGTTGTGGGACGGGGACACTGAAGCTTTCTTT. This encodes CASSLDGLWDGDTEAFF. Combining the CDR3 with reference TRBV5-1 and TRBJ1-1 gives the whole variable domain KAGVTQTPRYLIKTRGQQVTLSCSPISGHRSVSWYQQTPGQGLQFLFEYFSETQRNKGNFPGRFSGRQFSNSRSEMNVSTLELGDSALYLCASSLDGLWDGDTEAFFGQGTRLTVV.

The chain links TRBV9 to TRBJ2-7; 11 bases agree with TRBD1. CDR3 length equals 14 residues. Germline V gives CDR1 SGDLS, CDR2 YYNGEE. V lost 6 bases to trimming and J lost 1 base; unmatched junction nucleotides: 3. The CDR3 bases are TGTGCCAGCAACCGGGACAGGGGGTCCTACGAGCAGTACTTC. Its translation: CASNRDRGSYEQYF.

This clonotype was detected many times. The chain links TRBV7-8 to TRBJ2-1, with D unresolved. The V gene's germline CDR1 is SGHVS and CDR2 FQNEAQ. The CDR3 length is 13 residues. Trimming took 4 bases from V and 4 from J, leaving 8 bases between them. DNA for the CDR3: TGTGCCAGCAGCTCGGACGGTTACAATGAGCAGTTCTTC. Translated, it gives CASSSDGYNEQFF.

The chain links TRBV7-9 to TRBJ2-1; D is ambiguous. V was shortened by 5 bases and J by 3 bases, with 14 bases between the two germline ends. This CDR3 has 15 residues. CDR1 is SEHNR, CDR2 FQNEAQ, per germline (reference sequence). The CDR3 spells CASSQTFYGYNEQFF. The CDR3 DNA sequence: TGTGCCAGCAGCCAAACCTTCTATGGCTACAATGAGCAGTTCTTC.

With respect to this clonotype: The conserved closing phenylalanine or tryptophan is absent in this CDR3, likely reflecting a read error. The V gene is TRBV28, the J gene TRBJ1-1; unclear D gene. V lost 2 bases to trimming and J lost 8 bases, with 15 bases between them. The germline V gene has CDR1 MDHEN and CDR2 SYDVKM. The CDR3 covers 14 residues. As DNA, the CDR3 is TGTGCCAGCAGTTTAAACCCCGGAGATAGAGAAGCTTTCCTT. This encodes CASSLNPGDREAFL.

The gene calls are TRBV5-1 and TRBJ2-3; 11 bases agree with TRBD2. The CDR3 has 16 amino acids. With 5 bases clipped from V and 2 bases from J, the junction kept 7 bases outside the gene matches. Germline assignment: CDR1 SGHRS and CDR2 YFSETQ. The CDR3 nucleotides read TGCGCCAGCAGAGACGGGACTAGCGGCCTCACAGATACGCAGTATTTT. The encoded protein is CASRDGTSGLTDTQYF.

This CDR3 is CASRKTPSGKNIQYF. The CDR3 region has the DNA TGTGCCAGCAGAAAAACCCCTAGCGGCAAAAACATTCAGTACTTC. The chain couples TRBV7-2 to TRBJ2-4, with TRBD2 matching over 7 bases. This CDR3 spans 15 amino acids. V lost 6 bases and J lost 3; bases outside the gene matches: 8. Germline-derived CDR1 and CDR2 are SGHTA and FQGNSA.

This clonotype has more than one count but fewer than ten. V usage is TRBV10-3 and J usage is TRBJ2-7, with a weak D call TRBD2 (6 bases). Looked up from germline, CDR1 is ENHRY and CDR2 is SYGVKD. The CDR3 has 13 residues. V lost 11 bases and J lost 0, with 14 bases in between. The CDR3 bases are TGTGCCCTGATGGACGGGAGCTCCTACGAGCAGTACTTC. It codes for CALMDGSSYEQYF.

This sequence joins TRBV7-9 and TRBJ2-3, with a tentative D call TRBD1 (6 bases). Germline-derived CDR1 and CDR2 are SEHNR and FQNEAQ (reference sequence). The CDR3 runs to 16 residues. V was pared by 1 base and J by 1 base, with 12 bases between. The CDR3 loop reads CASSLVGWTGTDTQYF. The CDR3 region has the DNA TGTGCCAGCAGCTTAGTAGGGTGGACAGGCACAGATACGCAGTATTTT.